This T cell receptor beta chain stems from a study of CD8+CD57+ T cells in acquired aplastic anemia. CDR1 and CDR2 (germline): KGHSH, LQKENI. There are 15 residues in the CDR3. V was pared by 0 bases and J by 6 bases, with 6 bases of the junction left unmatched. Selection for sequencing was limited to patients who had shown CD8+CD57+ cell expansion by flow cytometry. Genomic DNA, serving as template, underwent TCR beta VDJ and CDR3 profiling. TCRdb reprocessed the reads via MiXCR and lists one record per CDR3 protein. The sample records 190,000 or so distinct CDR3 sequences, around half being singletons.

This sequence was found in a human donor with aplastic anemia. Material for sequencing was sorted CD4+, CD8+, or CD8+CD57+ T cells (not recorded which) from PBMCs. V usage is TRBV18 and J usage is TRBJ2-7; 9 bases are a match to TRBD1. This CDR3 is CASSPPQGQGSEQYF. In DNA, the CDR3 is TGTGCCAGCTCACCACCGCAAGGACAGGGGAGCGAGCAGTACTTC.